The 18 T cell receptor beta chains reported below all come from one sample, sequenced in a study of cytomegalovirus exposure and HLA in healthy donors. Amplification used 60 Vbeta primers and 13 Jbeta primers. The data were produced by immunoSEQ multiplex PCR, yet TCRdb's version contains in-frame clones alone and is incomplete. The data contain approximately 160,000 clones, around 72% of them seen just once; the ten biggest clones take up less than 1.5%. Sequences were obtained from PBMCs. The receptor source for this set is a man aged 45-65 years in good health and CMV-seronegative.

This clone has only a few counts. The rearrangement links TRBV5-6 to TRBJ2-5; 13 nucleotides match TRBD2. The V gene's germline CDR1 is SGHDT and CDR2 YYEEEE. The V segment lost 4 bases and the J segment 7 bases; nucleotides outside the gene matches: 7. The CDR3 has 15 residues. The CDR3 coding sequence is TGTGCCAGCAGCATTACTAGCGGGGGGGTTGTGACCCAGTACTTC. Amino acid sequence: CASSITSGGVVTQYF.

This clone came up a few times. The V gene is TRBV6-4, the J gene TRBJ2-6; D is unresolved. Trimming cost V 5 bases and J 1 base, with 6 bases left between them. The germline V gene encodes CDR1 MRHNA and CDR2 SNTAGT. The length of the CDR3 is 14 residues. The CDR3 is CASSLESGANVLTF. DNA for the CDR3: TGTGCCAGCAGTCTCGAGTCTGGGGCCAACGTCCTGACTTTC.

The chain employs TRBV9 and TRBJ2-7; 9 bases match TRBD1. CDR3 length equals 16 residues. Germline CDR1 and CDR2: SGDLS and YYNGEE. The trim removed 1 base at V and 6 bases at J, leaving 11 bases unmatched. The chain's CDR3 is CASSVIPGTGTSEQYF. The CDR3 region has the DNA TGTGCCAGCAGCGTAATTCCCGGGACAGGGACCTCCGAGCAGTACTTC.

V gene TRBV6-1 combines with J gene TRBJ1-1; maybe TRBD1 (5 bases). Germline values: CDR1 MNHNS, CDR2 SASEGT. The CDR3 is 14 residues long. V dropped 2 bases and J dropped 1 base, with 8 bases sitting between them. This CDR3 is CASSELQGNTEAFF. CDR3 in DNA: TGTGCCAGCAGTGAATTGCAGGGGAACACTGAAGCTTTCTTT.

This clone has a handful of counts. The chain joins TRBV30 to TRBJ2-1; tentatively, D is TRBD2 (6 bases). Germline CDR1 is GTSNPN and CDR2 is SVGIG (reference sequence). The ends were cut back, 6 bases at V and 8 bases at J, with 20 bases in the middle. CDR3 length: 14 amino acids. The CDR3 sequence is CACSVGGPVDEQFF. Written as DNA, the CDR3 is TGTGCCTGTTCTGTGGGGGGACCTGTCGATGAGCAGTTCTTC.

V gene TRBV10-3 combines with J gene TRBJ1-6; a weak D match, TRBD1 (5 bases). Germline V lookup: CDR1 ENHRY, CDR2 SYGVKD. V lost 2 bases and J lost 8, with 22 bases in between. The length of the CDR3 is 18 residues. CDR3 loop: CAISERPGTPGGYSPLHF. CDR3 bases: TGTGCCATCAGTGAGCGACCCGGGACTCCCGGGGGATATTCACCCCTCCACTTT.

The chain joins TRBV6-6 to TRBJ1-1, with 7 bases identical to TRBD1. Trimming took 4 bases from V and 6 from J; bases not matched to a gene: 8. Germline CDR1 is MNHNY and CDR2 is SVGAGI (reference sequence). This CDR3 contains 14 residues. This chain's CDR3 is CASSLGQAVSEAFF. In DNA, the CDR3 is TGTGCCAGCAGTTTAGGACAGGCCGTCTCTGAAGCTTTCTTT.

The chain combines TRBV7-8 with TRBJ1-2; TRBD1 aligns across 10 bases. This CDR3 is 16 amino acids long. Germline V lookup: CDR1 SGHVS, CDR2 FQNEAQ. With 5 bases clipped from V and 8 bases from J, the junction kept 14 bases outside the gene matches. The CDR3 sequence: CASSHGRGTGVEGYTF. The CDR3 DNA reads as TGTGCCAGCAGCCATGGCCGGGGGACAGGGGTTGAAGGCTACACCTTC.

V gene TRBV7-9 combines with J gene TRBJ1-1; D not resolved. V was clipped by 3 bases and J by 0 bases, with 20 bases between them. Germline V gene sequence: CDR1 SEHNR, CDR2 FQNEAQ (reference sequence). The CDR3 contains 18 residues. CDR3 nucleotide sequence: TGTGCCAGCAGCTTGGGTCAGTACAGAGACCCTATGAACACTGAAGCTTTCTTT. Encoded protein: CASSLGQYRDPMNTEAFF.

This clone showed up just a few times. The sample holds other DNA sequences that translate to the same CDR3. The gene calls are TRBV6-5 and TRBJ2-7; 7 bases match TRBD1. Germline loops: CDR1 MNHEY, CDR2 SVGAGI. This CDR3 comprises 15 residues. The trim removed 7 bases at V and 0 bases at J, leaving 9 bases unmatched. CDR3 nucleotides: TGTGCCAGCACCCCCAGACAGGGTAGCTCCTACGAGCAGTACTTC. Its protein is CASTPRQGSSYEQYF.

The gene calls are TRBV6-5 and TRBJ1-1; 8 nucleotides agree with TRBD1. The CDR3 is made up of 11 amino acids. The J segment lost 11 bases and the V segment lost 5 bases, leaving 4 bases of the junction unmatched. Germline lookup yields CDR1 MNHEY and CDR2 SVGAGI. CDR3 region: CASSHQGAAFF. The CDR3 coding sequence is TGTGCCAGCAGTCACCAGGGGGCTGCTTTCTTT.

This chain joins TRBV6-1 and TRBJ2-7; 7 bases match TRBD2. V lost 2 bases, J lost 5 bases, and 6 bases stayed unmatched. In germline, CDR1 is MNHNS, CDR2 SASEGT. This CDR3 region has 14 residues. CDR3 loop: CASSEHPSGDEQYF. Here the CDR3 DNA reads TGTGCCAGCAGTGAACACCCTAGCGGTGACGAGCAGTACTTC.

This chain joins TRBV27 and TRBJ1-1; 8 bases align to TRBD1. The V gene's germline CDR1 is MNHEY and CDR2 SMNVEV (reference sequence). V lost 5 bases and J lost 3; bases outside the gene matches: 8. The CDR3 runs 15 residues. Here the CDR3 DNA reads TGTGCCAGCAGTCTAAGACAGGGGTTGGACACTGAAGCTTTCTTT. Translated: CASSLRQGLDTEAFF.

The V call is TRBV18, the J call TRBJ1-3, with D perhaps matching TRBD1 (5 bases). The CDR3 sequence is 18 residues long. Trimming shortened V by 3 bases and J by 2 bases, and 20 bases separated the two germline ends. Germline CDR1 KGHSH, CDR2 LQKENI. DNA of the CDR3: TGTGCCAGCTCACCCCGCCACGCGGGGGGAAACACTGGAAACACCATATATTTT. This translates into CASSPRHAGGNTGNTIYF.

The chain links TRBV6-5 to TRBJ1-6, with D unclear. Trimming cost V 5 bases and J 7 bases, with 6 bases left between them. This CDR3 is 12 amino acids long. Germline lookup yields CDR1 MNHEY and CDR2 SVGAGI. The CDR3 loop reads CASSLRNSPLHF. CDR3 DNA sequence: TGTGCCAGCAGTCTCAGGAATTCACCCCTCCACTTT.

The V call is TRBV4-1, the J call TRBJ1-2; possibly TRBD1 for D (5 bases). This CDR3 is 16 amino acids long. V gave up 0 bases and J gave up 4 bases, with 15 bases separating them. CDR1 and CDR2 (germline): MGHRA, YSYEKL. The chain's CDR3 is CASSQEGGRAPYGYTF. The CDR3 bases are TGCGCCAGCAGCCAAGAAGGTGGCAGGGCCCCCTATGGCTACACCTTC.

The chain combines TRBV13 with TRBJ1-2; 7 bases agree with TRBD1. The CDR3 consists of 17 residues. J lost 4 bases, V lost 4 bases, and 15 bases had no gene match. Germline V gene lookup returns CDR1 PRHDT and CDR2 FYEKMQ (reference sequence). CDR3 sequence: CASSSRTGLSPLYGYTF. The CDR3 bases are TGTGCCAGCAGCTCCCGGACAGGACTTTCCCCCCTCTATGGCTACACCTTC.

The gene calls are TRBV11-2 and TRBJ2-7; a weak D match, TRBD1 (6 bases). The germline V gene encodes CDR1 SGHAT and CDR2 FQNNGV. The CDR3 covers 15 residues. V lost 3 bases and J 2 bases, leaving 14 bases between the germline ends. The CDR3 region has the DNA TGTGCCAGCAGCTTCTCAGGGGCCTATACCTACGAGCAGTACTTC. Amino acids: CASSFSGAYTYEQYF.